The entry that follows covers one TCR beta chain sequence. This sample was included in a study of blood T cell repertoires in COVID-19. J was trimmed by 6 bases and V by 5 bases; bases with no gene match: 9. Germline V gene sequence: CDR1 SGHTA, CDR2 FQGTGA. The CDR3 runs 15 residues. This table comes from immunoSEQ multiplex PCR, and its TCRdb copy is limited to in-frame clones, with some not included. Among about 150,000 clones listed, 80% to 90% were seen once. The sequenced sample consisted of peripheral blood. This sequence joins TRBV7-3 and TRBJ1-1; the match to TRBD1 covers 10 bases. The clonotype was recovered from a human donor with acute or convalescent COVID-19. The donor label of this sample is uncertain. CDR3 bases: TGTGCCAGCAGCCGCTCCGGGACAGGGGACTCTGAAGCTTTCTTT. This gives the protein CASSRSGTGDSEAFF.